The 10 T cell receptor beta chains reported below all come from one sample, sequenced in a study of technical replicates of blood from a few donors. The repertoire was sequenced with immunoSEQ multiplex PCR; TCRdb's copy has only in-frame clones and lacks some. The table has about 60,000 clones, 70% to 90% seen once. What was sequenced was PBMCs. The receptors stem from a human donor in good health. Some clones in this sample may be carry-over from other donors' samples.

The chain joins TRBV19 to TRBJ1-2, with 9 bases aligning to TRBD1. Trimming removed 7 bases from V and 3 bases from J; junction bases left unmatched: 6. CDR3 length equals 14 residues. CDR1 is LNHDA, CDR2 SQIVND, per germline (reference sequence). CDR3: CASTQGAFDYGYTF. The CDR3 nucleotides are TGTGCCAGTACACAGGGGGCGTTTGACTATGGCTACACCTTC.

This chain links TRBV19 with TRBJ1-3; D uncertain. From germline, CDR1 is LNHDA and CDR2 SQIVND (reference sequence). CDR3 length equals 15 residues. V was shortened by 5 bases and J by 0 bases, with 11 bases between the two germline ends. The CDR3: CASSVILNSGNTIYF. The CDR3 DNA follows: TGTGCCAGTAGTGTAATACTGAACTCTGGAAACACCATATATTTT.

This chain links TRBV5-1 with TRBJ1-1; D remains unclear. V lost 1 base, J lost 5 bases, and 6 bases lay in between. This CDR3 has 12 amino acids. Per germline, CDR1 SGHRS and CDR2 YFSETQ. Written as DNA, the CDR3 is TGCGCCAGCAGCTTGCGAGGGACTGAAGCTTTCTTT. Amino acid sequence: CASSLRGTEAFF. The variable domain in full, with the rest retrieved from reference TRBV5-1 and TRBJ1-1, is KAGVTQTPRYLIKTRGQQVTLSCSPISGHRSVSWYQQTPGQGLQFLFEYFSETQRNKGNFPGRFSGRQFSNSRSEMNVSTLELGDSALYLCASSLRGTEAFFGQGTRLTVV.

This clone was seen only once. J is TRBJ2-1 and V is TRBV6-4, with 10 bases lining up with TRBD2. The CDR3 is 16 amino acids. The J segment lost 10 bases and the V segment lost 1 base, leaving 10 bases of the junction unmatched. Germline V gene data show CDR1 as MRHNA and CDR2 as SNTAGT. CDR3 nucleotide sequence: TGTGCCAGCAGTGACTGGGGACTAGCGAACCCAGGGGAGCAGTTCTTC. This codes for CASSDWGLANPGEQFF.

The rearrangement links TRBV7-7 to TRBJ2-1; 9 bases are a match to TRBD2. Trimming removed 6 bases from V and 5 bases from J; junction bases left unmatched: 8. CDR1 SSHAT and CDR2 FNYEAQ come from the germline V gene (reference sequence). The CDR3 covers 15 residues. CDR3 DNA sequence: TGTGCCAGCAGTTTAAGCGGGGGGCGGAACAATGAGCAGTTCTTC. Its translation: CASSLSGGRNNEQFF.

The CDR3 region has the DNA TGTGCCAGCAGTACACAGGGATTGAACACTGAAGCTTTCTTT. Translation: CASSTQGLNTEAFF. The chain carries TRBV5-6 and TRBJ1-1; perhaps TRBD1 as D (6 bases). This CDR3 region has 14 residues. The ends were cut back, 5 bases at V and 0 bases at J, with 11 bases in the middle. The germline CDR1 and CDR2 sequences are SGHDT and YYEEEE.

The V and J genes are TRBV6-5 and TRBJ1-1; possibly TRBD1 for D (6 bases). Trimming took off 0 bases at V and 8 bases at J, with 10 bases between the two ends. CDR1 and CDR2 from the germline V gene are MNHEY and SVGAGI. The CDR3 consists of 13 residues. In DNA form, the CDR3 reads TGTGCCAGCAGTTACTCGCAGGACAGAGAAGCTTTCTTT. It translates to CASSYSQDREAFF.

The chain's CDR3 is CASSSTELGSYEQYF. Here the CDR3 DNA reads TGCGCCAGCAGCTCGACAGAGCTCGGCTCCTACGAGCAGTACTTC. The chain joins TRBV5-1 to TRBJ2-7; a weak D match, TRBD1 (5 bases). The length of the CDR3 is 15 residues. Trimming pared 3 bases from V and 0 bases from J, leaving 13 bases between. Germline lookup yields CDR1 SGHRS and CDR2 YFSETQ.

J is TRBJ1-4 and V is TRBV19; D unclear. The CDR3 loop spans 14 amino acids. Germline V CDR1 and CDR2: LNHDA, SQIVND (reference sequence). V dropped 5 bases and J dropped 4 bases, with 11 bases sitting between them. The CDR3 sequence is CASSSWEGNEKLFF. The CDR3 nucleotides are TGTGCCAGTAGTTCGTGGGAGGGTAATGAAAAACTGTTTTTT.

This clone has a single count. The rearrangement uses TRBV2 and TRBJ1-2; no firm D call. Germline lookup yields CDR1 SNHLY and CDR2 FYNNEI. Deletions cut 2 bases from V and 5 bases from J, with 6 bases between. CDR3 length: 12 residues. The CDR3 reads CASSETTYGYTF. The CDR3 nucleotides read TGTGCCAGCAGTGAAACTACTTATGGCTACACCTTC.